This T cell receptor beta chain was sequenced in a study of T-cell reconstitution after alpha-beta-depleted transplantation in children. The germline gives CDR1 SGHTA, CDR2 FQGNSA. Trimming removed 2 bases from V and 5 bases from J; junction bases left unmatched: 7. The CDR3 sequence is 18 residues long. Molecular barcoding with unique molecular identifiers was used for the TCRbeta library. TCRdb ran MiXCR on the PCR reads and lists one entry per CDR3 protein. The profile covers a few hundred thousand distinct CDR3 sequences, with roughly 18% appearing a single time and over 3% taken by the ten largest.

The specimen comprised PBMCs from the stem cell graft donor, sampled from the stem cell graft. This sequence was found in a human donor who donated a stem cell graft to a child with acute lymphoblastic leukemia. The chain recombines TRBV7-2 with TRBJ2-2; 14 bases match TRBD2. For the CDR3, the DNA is TGTGCCAGCAGCTTAAGCGGGACTAGCGGGAGTAGGACCGGGGAGCTGTTTTTT. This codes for CASSLSGTSGSRTGELFF. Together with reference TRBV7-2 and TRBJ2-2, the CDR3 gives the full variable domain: GAGVSQSPSNKVTEKGKDVELRCDPISGHTALYWYRQSLGQGLEFLIYFQGNSAPDKSGLPSDRFSAERTGGSVSTLTIQRTQQEDSAVYLCASSLSGTSGSRTGELFFGEGSRLTVL.